This T cell receptor beta chain was captured in a study of long-term antiretroviral therapy in people with HIV. Study-wide results and limits: Relative to control repertoires, HIV repertoires exhibited narrower CDR3 length ranges. The blood, collected between about 2003 and 2017, was possibly taken under older ART regimens.

There were no participants with HIV treated outside the United States. With respect to this clone: Its specificity is unknown.

At survey level, the immunoSEQ assay was run in its v3.0 version. Per sample, sequencing targeted about 40,000-50,000 T-cell genomes. Clones were read by immunoSEQ multiplex PCR, and TCRdb kept only the in-frame ones, dropping some. In the table there are fewer than 40,000 clones, about 93% of which are singletons. Trimming cost V 5 bases and J 8 bases, with 18 bases left between them. The CDR3 is 14 residues long. Germline V gene sequence: CDR1 MNHNY, CDR2 SVGAGI (reference sequence). This specimen consisted of unsorted PBMCs, obtained approximately 5 years after starting antiretroviral therapy. The gene calls are TRBV6-6 and TRBJ1-2, with D unclear. This clonotype originated in a woman aged 45-65 years with HIV. In DNA form, the CDR3 reads TGTGCCAGCAGTCCTCGAGTGGGGATAGGAGGCTACACCTTC. Its translation: CASSPRVGIGGYTF.